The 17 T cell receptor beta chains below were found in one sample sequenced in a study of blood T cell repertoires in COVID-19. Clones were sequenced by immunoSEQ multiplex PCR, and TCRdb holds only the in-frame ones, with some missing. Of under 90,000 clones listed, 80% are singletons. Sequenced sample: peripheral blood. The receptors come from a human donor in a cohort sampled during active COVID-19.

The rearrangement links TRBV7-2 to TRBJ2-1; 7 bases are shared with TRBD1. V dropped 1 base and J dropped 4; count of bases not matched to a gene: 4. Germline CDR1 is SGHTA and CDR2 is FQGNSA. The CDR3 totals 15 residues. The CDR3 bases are TGTGCCAGCAGCTTAGGGGGGACAGAATACAATGAGCAGTTCTTC. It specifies CASSLGGTEYNEQFF.

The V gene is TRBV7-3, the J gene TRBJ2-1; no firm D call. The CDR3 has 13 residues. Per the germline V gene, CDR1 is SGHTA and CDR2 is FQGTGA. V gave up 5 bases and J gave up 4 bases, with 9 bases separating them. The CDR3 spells CASSLNSYNEQFF. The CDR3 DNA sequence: TGTGCCAGCAGCCTTAACAGTTACAATGAGCAGTTCTTC.

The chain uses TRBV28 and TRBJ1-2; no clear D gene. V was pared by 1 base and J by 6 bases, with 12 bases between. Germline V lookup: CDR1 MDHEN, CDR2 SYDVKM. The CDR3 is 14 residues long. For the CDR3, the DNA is TGTGCCAGCAGTTTATCGCTGGGAGAGGATGGCTACACCTTC. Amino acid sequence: CASSLSLGEDGYTF.

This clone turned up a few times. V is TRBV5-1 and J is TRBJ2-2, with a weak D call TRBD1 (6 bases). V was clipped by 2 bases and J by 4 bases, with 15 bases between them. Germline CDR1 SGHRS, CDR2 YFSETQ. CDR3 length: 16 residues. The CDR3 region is CASSFQGGSSTGELFF. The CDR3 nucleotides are TGCGCCAGCAGCTTTCAAGGGGGTAGCAGCACCGGGGAGCTGTTTTTT.

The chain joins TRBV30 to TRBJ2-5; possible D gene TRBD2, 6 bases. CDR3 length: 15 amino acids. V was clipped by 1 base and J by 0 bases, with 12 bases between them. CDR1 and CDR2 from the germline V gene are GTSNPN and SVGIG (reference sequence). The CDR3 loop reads CAWSGSGLYQETQYF. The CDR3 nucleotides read TGTGCCTGGAGTGGTAGCGGATTGTACCAAGAGACCCAGTACTTC.

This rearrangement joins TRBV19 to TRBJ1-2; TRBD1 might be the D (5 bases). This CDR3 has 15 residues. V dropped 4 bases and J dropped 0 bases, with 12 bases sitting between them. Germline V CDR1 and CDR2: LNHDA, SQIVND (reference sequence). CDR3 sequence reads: CASSKKTDSNYGYTF. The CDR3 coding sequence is TGTGCCAGTAGTAAAAAGACAGACTCTAACTATGGCTACACCTTC.

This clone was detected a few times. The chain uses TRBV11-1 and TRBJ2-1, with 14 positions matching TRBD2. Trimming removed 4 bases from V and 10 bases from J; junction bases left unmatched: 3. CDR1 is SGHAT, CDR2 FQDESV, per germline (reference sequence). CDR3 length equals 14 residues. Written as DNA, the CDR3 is TGTGCCAGCAGCTCGACTAGCGGGAGGGCCGAGCAGTTCTTC. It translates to CASSSTSGRAEQFF.

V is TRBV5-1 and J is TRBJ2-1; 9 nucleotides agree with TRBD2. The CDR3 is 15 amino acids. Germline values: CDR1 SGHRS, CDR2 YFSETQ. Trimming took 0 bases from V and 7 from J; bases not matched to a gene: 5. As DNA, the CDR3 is TGCGCCAGCAGCTTGGAGGCGGGAGGGCCTAATGAGCAGTTCTTC. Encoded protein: CASSLEAGGPNEQFF.

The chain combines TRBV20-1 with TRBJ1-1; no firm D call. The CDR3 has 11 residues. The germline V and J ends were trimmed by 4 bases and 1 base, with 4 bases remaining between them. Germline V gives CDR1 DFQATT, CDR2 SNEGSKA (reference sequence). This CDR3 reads CSANKNTEAFF. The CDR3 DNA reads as TGCAGTGCTAACAAGAACACTGAAGCTTTCTTT.

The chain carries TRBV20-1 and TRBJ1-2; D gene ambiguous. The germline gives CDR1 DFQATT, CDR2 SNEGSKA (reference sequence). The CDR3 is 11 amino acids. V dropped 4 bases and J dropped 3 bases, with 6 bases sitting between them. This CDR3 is CSANSDYGYTF. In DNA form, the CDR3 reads TGCAGTGCTAACTCGGACTATGGCTACACCTTC.

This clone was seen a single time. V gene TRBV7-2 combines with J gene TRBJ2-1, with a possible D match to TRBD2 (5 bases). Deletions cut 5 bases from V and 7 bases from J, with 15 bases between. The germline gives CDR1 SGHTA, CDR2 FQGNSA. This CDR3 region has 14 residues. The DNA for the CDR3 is TGTGCCAGCAGCCTCCCCAGAAGGAGGAATGAGCAGTTCTTC. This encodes CASSLPRRRNEQFF.

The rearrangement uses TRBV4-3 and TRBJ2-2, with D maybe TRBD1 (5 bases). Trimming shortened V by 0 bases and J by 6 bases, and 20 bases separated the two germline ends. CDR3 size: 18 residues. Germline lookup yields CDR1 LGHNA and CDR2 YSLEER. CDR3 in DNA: TGCGCCAGCAGCCAAGATTCCTTGGCAGGGTTGAGCGCCGGGGAGCTGTTTTTT. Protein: CASSQDSLAGLSAGELFF.

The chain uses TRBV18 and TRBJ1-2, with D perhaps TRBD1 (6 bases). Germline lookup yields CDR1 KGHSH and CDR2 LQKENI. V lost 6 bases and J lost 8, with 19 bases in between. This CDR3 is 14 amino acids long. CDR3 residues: CASSTDRTSRGYTF. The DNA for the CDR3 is TGTGCCAGCTCGACCGACAGGACCTCTAGGGGCTACACCTTC.

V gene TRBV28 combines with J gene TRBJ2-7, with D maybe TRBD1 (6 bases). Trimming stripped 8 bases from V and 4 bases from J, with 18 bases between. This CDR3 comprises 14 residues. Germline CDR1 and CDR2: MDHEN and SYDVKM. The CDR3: CASARDNLLYEQYF. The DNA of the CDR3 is TGTGCCAGCGCCCGGGACAATCTCTTGTACGAGCAGTACTTC.

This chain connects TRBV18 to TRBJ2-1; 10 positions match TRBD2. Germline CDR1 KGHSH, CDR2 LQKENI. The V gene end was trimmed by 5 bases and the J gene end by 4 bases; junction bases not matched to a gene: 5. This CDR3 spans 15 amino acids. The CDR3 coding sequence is TGTGCCAGCTCAATGCTAGCGGGAGAGTACAATGAGCAGTTCTTC. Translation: CASSMLAGEYNEQFF. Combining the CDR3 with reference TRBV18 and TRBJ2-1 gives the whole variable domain NAGVMQNPRHLVRRRGQEARLRCSPMKGHSHVYWYRQLPEEGLKFMVYLQKENIIDESGMPKERFSAEFPKEGPSILRIQQVVRGDSAAYFCASSMLAGEYNEQFFGPGTRLTVL.

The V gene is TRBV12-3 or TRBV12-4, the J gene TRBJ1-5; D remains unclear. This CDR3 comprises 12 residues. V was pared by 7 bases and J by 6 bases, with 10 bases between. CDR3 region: CASNGGGQPQHF. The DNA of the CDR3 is TGTGCCAGCAATGGTGGCGGTCAGCCCCAGCATTTT.

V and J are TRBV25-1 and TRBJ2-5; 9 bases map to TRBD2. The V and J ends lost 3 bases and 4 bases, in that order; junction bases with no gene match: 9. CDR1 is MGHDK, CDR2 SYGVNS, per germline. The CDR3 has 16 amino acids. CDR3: CASSELVAGAGETQYF. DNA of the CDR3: TGTGCCAGCAGTGAGTTAGTAGCGGGAGCGGGAGAGACCCAGTACTTC.